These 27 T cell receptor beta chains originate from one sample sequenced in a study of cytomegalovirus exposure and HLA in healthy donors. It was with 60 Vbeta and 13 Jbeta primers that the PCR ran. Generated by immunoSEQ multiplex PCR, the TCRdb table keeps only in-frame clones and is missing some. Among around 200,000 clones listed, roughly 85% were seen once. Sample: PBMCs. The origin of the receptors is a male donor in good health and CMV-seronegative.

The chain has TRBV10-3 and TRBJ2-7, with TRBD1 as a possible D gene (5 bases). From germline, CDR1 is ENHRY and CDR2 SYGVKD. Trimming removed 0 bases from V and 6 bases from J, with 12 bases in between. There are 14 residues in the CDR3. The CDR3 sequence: CAISESSDNCEQYF. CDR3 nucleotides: TGTGCCATCAGTGAGTCGTCGGACAACTGCGAGCAGTACTTC.

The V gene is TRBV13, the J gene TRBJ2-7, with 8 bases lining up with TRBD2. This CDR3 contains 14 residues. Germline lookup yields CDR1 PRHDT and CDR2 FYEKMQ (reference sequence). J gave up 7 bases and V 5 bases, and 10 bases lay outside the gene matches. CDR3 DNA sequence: TGTGCCAGCAGCCTCCCCGGGGGGGCAGGAGAGCAGTACTTC. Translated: CASSLPGGAGEQYF.

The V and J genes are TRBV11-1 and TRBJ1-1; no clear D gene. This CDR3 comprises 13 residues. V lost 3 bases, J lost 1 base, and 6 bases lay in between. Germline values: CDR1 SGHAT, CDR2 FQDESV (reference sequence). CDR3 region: CASSLEGNTEAFF. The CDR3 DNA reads TGTGCCAGCAGCTTGGAGGGGAACACTGAAGCTTTCTTT.

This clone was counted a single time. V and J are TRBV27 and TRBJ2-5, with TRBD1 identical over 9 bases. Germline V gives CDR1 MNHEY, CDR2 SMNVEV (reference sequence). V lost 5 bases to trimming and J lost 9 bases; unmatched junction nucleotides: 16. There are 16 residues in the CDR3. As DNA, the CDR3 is TGTGCCAGCAGTCCAGAACAGGGGGCAGTTTTAGGGTCCCAGTACTTC. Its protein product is CASSPEQGAVLGSQYF.

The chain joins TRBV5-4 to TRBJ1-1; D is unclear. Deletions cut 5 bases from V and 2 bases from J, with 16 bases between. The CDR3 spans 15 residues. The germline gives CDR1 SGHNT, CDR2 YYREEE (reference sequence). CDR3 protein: CASSPRRGYNTEAFF. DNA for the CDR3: TGTGCCAGCAGTCCTAGGCGGGGTTACAACACTGAAGCTTTCTTT.

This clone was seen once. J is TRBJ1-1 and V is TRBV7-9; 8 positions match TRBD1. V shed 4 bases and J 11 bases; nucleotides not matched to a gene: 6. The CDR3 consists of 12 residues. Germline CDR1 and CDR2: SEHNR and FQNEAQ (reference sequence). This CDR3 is CASSWTGLEAFF. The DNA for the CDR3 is TGTGCCAGCAGCTGGACAGGGTTGGAGGCTTTCTTT.

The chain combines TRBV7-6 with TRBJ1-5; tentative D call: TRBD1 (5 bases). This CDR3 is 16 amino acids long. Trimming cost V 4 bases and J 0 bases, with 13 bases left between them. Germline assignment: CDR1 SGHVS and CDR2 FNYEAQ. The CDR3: CASSSEQEISNQPQHF. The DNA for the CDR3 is TGTGCCAGCAGCTCAGAACAGGAAATTAGCAATCAGCCCCAGCATTTT.

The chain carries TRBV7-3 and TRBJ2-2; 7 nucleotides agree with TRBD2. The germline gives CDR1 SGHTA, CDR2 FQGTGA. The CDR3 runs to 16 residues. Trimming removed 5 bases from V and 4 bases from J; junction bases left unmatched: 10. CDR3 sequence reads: CASSLGGWESTGELFF. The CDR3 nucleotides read TGTGCCAGCAGCCTCGGGGGGTGGGAGAGCACCGGGGAGCTGTTTTTT.

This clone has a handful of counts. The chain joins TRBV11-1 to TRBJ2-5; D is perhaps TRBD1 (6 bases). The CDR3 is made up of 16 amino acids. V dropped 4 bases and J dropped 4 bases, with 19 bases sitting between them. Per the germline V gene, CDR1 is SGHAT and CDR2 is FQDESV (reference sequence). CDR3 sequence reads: CASSWTGARGGETQYF. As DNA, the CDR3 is TGTGCCAGCAGCTGGACCGGGGCCAGAGGGGGAGAGACCCAGTACTTC.

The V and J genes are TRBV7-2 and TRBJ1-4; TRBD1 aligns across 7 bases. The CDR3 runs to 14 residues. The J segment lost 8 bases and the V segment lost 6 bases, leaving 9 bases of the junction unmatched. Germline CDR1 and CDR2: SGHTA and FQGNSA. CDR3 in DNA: TGTGCCAGCAGGGCTCCGGGACAGCGCGAAAAACTGTTTTTT. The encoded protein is CASRAPGQREKLFF.

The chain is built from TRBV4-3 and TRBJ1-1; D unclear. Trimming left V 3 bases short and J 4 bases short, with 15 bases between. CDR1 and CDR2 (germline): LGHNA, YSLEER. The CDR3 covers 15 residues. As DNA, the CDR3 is TGCGCCAGCAGCCACTCGGCCGGGATCCCCACTGAAGCTTTCTTT. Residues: CASSHSAGIPTEAFF.

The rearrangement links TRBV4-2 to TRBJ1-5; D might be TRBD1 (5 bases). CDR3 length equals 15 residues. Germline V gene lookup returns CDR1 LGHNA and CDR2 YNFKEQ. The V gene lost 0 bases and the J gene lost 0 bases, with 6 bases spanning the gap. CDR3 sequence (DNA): TGTGCCAGCAGCCAAGAGGGGCCTAGCAATCAGCCCCAGCATTTT. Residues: CASSQEGPSNQPQHF.

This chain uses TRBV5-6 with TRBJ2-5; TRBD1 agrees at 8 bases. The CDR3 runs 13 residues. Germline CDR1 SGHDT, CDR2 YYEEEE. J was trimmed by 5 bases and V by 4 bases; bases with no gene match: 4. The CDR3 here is CASSQGARETQYF. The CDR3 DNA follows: TGTGCCAGCAGCCAGGGGGCGCGGGAGACCCAGTACTTC.

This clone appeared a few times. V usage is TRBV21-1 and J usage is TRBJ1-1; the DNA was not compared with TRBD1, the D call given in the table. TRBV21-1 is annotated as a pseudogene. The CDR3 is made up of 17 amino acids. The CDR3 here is CASSKAQTGENCTEAFF. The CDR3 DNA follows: TGTGCCAGCAGCAAAGCGCAGACAGGGGAGAATTGTACTGAAGCTTTCTTT.

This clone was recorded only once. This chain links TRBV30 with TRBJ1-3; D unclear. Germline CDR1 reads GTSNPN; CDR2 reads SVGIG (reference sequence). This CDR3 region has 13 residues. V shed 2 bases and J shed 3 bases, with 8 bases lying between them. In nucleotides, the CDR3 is TGTGCCTGGAGTCCCCTCCTTGGAAACACCATATATTTT. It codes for CAWSPLLGNTIYF.

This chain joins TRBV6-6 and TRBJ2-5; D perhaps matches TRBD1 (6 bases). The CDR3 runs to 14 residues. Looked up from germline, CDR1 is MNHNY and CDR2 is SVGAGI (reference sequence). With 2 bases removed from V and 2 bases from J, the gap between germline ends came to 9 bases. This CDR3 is CASSYAGVQETQYF. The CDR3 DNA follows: TGTGCCAGCAGTTACGCAGGGGTACAAGAGACCCAGTACTTC.

CDR3 loop: CASSGGQGIYEQYF. The CDR3 coding sequence is TGTGCCAGCAGCGGGGGACAGGGAATCTACGAGCAGTACTTC. The chain joins TRBV9 to TRBJ2-7; 9 bases match TRBD1. This CDR3 spans 14 amino acids. V shed 3 bases, J shed 3 bases, and the junction held 4 bases outside the gene matches. The germline CDR1 and CDR2 sequences are SGDLS and YYNGEE.

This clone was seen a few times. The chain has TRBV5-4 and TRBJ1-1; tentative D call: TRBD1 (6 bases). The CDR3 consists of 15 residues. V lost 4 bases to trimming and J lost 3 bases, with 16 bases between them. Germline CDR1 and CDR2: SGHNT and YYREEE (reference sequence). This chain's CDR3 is CASSAAGGRDTEAFF. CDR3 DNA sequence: TGTGCCAGCAGCGCGGCCGGGGGGCGAGACACTGAAGCTTTCTTT.

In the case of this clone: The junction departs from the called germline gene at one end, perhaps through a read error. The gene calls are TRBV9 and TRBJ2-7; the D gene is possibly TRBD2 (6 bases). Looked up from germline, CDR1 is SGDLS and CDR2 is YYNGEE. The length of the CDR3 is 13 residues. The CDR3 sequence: CASSWRDSSEQYF. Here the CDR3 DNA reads TGTGCCAGCAGCTGGCGGGACTCCTCCGAGCAGTACTTC.

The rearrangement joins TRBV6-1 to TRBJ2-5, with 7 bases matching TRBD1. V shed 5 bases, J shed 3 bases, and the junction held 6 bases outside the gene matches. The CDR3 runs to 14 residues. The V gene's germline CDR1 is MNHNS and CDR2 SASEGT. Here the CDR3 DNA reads TGTGCCAGCAGTCGGACAGGTAAAGAAGAGACCCAGTACTTC. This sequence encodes CASSRTGKEETQYF.

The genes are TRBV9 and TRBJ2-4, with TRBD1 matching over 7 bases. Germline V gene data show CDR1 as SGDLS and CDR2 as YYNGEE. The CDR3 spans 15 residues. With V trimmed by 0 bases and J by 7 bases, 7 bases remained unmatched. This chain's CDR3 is CASSVGGGGGNIQYF. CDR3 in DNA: TGTGCCAGCAGCGTAGGAGGGGGCGGTGGGAACATTCAGTACTTC.

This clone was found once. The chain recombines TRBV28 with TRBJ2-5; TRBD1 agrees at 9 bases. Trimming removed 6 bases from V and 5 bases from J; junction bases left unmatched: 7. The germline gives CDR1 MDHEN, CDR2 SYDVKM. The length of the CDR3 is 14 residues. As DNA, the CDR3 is TGTGCCAGCAGAACCGGGACAGGGATCGAGACCCAGTACTTC. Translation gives CASRTGTGIETQYF.

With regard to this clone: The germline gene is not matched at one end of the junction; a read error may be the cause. DNA for the CDR3: TGTTCCAGCAGGCCGTATGTCGGACAATCCACCGGGGAGCTGTTTTTT. The encoded protein is CSSRPYVGQSTGELFF. The rearrangement joins TRBV7-9 to TRBJ2-2, with a possible D match to TRBD1 (5 bases). The CDR3 spans 16 residues. Germline lookup yields CDR1 SEHNR and CDR2 FQNEAQ (reference sequence).

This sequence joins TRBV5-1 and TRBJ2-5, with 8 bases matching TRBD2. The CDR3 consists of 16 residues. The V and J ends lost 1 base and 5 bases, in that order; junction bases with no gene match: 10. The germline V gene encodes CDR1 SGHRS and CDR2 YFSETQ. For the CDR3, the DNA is TGCGCCAGCAGCTTGAATGGCGGGAGGACGGGTGAGACCCAGTACTTC. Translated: CASSLNGGRTGETQYF.

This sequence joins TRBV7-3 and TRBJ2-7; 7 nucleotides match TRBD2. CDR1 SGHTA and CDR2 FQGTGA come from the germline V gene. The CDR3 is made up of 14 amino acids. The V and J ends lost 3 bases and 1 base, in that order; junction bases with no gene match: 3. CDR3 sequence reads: CASSFGGGSYEQYF. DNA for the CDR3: TGTGCCAGCAGCTTTGGGGGGGGGTCCTACGAGCAGTACTTC.

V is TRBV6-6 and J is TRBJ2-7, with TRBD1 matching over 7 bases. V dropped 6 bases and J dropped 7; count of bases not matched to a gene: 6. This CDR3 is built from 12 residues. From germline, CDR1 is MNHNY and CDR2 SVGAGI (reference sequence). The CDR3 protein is CASRGTVFEQYF. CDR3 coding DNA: TGTGCCAGCAGGGGGACAGTTTTTGAGCAGTACTTC.

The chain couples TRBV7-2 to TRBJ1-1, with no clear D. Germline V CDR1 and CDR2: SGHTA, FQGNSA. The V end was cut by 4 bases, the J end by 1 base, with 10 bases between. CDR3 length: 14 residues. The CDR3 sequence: CASSSVAQNTEAFF. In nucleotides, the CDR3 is TGTGCCAGCAGCTCCGTGGCACAGAACACTGAAGCTTTCTTT.